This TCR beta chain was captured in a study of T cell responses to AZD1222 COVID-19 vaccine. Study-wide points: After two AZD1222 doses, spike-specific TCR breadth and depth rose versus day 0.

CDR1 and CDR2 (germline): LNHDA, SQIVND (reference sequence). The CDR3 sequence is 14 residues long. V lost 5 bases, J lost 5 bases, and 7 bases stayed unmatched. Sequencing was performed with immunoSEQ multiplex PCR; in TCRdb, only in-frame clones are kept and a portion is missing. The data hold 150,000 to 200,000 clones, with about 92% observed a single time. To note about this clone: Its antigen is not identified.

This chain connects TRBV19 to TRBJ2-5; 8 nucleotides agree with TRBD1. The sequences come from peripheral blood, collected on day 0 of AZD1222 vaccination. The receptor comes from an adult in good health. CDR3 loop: CASSSQGASETQYF. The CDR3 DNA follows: TGTGCCAGTAGTTCTCAGGGGGCCAGTGAGACCCAGTACTTC.